This T cell receptor (beta chain) was obtained from a study of cytomegalovirus exposure and HLA in healthy donors. Use of 60 Vbeta and 13 Jbeta primers characterized the PCR. Here immunoSEQ multiplex PCR was the method, and the copy in TCRdb shows in-frame clones only, minus some. The sample records more than 25,000 clones, 70% being singletons. On this clone itself: The antigen remains unidentified.

Whole-study findings and limits: Rare TCR sequences dominated, though some public TCRs recurred in many donors. As was reported, the HLA-A and HLA-B alleles of most subjects were accurately predicted from TCR beta sequences.

The CDR3 totals 12 residues. Germline CDR1 GTSNPN, CDR2 SVGIG (reference sequence). Trimming shortened V by 3 bases and J by 6 bases, and 11 bases separated the two germline ends. The chain combines TRBV30 with TRBJ1-1; the D is unclear. This clonotype originated in a woman aged 50 to 60 in good health and CMV-seronegative. Sequenced sample: PBMCs. The CDR3, as DNA: TGTGCCTGGAGGGTCGAGGGCCCTGAAGCTTTCTTT. This encodes CAWRVEGPEAFF.